These 8 T cell receptor beta chains were all obtained from the same sample, sequenced in a study of T-cell reconstitution after alpha-beta-depleted transplantation in children. The TCRbeta library was prepared with unique molecular identifiers. TCRdb re-called the PCR reads with MiXCR, one entry per CDR3 protein. The table records 480,000 or so distinct CDR3 sequences, about 11% of them present only once. Sequences were derived from PBMCs, sampled before TCRalphabeta/CD19-depleted stem cell transplant. The receptors shown here come from a child aged 2 to 15 with inherited bone marrow failure, due to receive a stem cell transplant.

This clonotype was observed at least ten times. The rearrangement links TRBV15 to TRBJ1-2; D not resolved. V was trimmed by 1 base and J by 6 bases, leaving 15 bases between them. The CDR3 spans 15 residues. Germline-derived CDR1 and CDR2 are LNHNV and YYDKDF (reference sequence). CDR3 amino acids: CATSRAGPVIDGYTF. The DNA of the CDR3 is TGTGCCACCAGCAGAGCCGGCCCCGTAATAGATGGCTACACCTTC.

The rearrangement links TRBV11-2 to TRBJ2-7, with D unresolved. V dropped 5 bases and J dropped 3 bases, with 14 bases sitting between them. In germline, CDR1 is SGHAT, CDR2 FQNNGV. The CDR3 spans 14 residues. The CDR3 reads CASSPRPPLYEQYF. In DNA form, the CDR3 reads TGTGCCAGCAGCCCCCGACCCCCCCTCTACGAGCAGTACTTC.

Regarding this clonotype: This may come from a read error, since a much larger clone is one base off. The genes are TRBV5-1 and TRBJ2-3; D possibly uses TRBD1 or TRBD2 (5 bases each). With 4 bases removed from V and 4 bases from J, the gap between germline ends came to 22 bases. CDR1 and CDR2 from the germline V gene are SGHRS and YFSETQ. The CDR3 is 17 residues long. CDR3 nucleotide sequence: TGCGCCAGCAGCCAGGGTCTGGGGGAGCATGGAGCAGATACGCAGTATTTT. Protein product: CASSQGLGEHGADTQYF.

This clonotype was seen many times. This chain uses TRBV15 with TRBJ2-7, with 14 bases identical to TRBD2. The V and J ends lost 0 bases and 6 bases, in that order; junction bases with no gene match: 7. CDR1 is LNHNV, CDR2 YYDKDF, per germline (reference sequence). The CDR3 is 17 amino acids. CDR3 region: CATSRDLRTSGRSEQYF. Here the CDR3 DNA reads TGTGCCACCAGCAGAGATCTGAGGACTAGCGGGAGGTCCGAGCAGTACTTC.

This clonotype showed up many times. The rearrangement joins TRBV3-1 to TRBJ2-5; weak D call: TRBD2 (6 bases). From germline, CDR1 is LGHDT and CDR2 YNNKEL (reference sequence). The CDR3 is 19 residues long. Trimming pared 0 bases from V and 2 bases from J, leaving 22 bases between. The CDR3: CASSQDLETGATVQETQYF. CDR3 in DNA: TGTGCCAGCAGCCAAGATCTTGAAACGGGAGCCACGGTACAAGAGACCCAGTACTTC.

This clonotype was seen at least ten times. The chain joins TRBV27 to TRBJ2-1; TRBD2 aligns across 13 bases. Trimming took 2 bases from V and 9 from J; bases not matched to a gene: 4. Germline V gives CDR1 MNHEY, CDR2 SMNVEV (reference sequence). This CDR3 is 15 amino acids long. For the CDR3, the DNA is TGTGCCAGCAGTTTAGTAACTAGCGGGAGGGGTGAGCAGTTCTTC. Amino acid sequence: CASSLVTSGRGEQFF.

The table lists this clonotype with many counts. The rearrangement uses TRBV4-3 and TRBJ1-2; D unclear. CDR3 size: 15 residues. The V gene lost 2 bases and the J gene lost 0 bases, with 10 bases spanning the gap. Looked up from germline, CDR1 is LGHNA and CDR2 is YSLEER. The CDR3 bases are TGCGCCAGCAGCCAAAATACTGTTTCTAACTATGGCTACACCTTC. Translated: CASSQNTVSNYGYTF.

Concerning this clonotype: Given a much more abundant clone one base away, this may be a read error. The chain couples TRBV20-1 to TRBJ2-7; D is unclear. The V gene lost 1 base and the J gene lost 4 bases, with 14 bases spanning the gap. Germline loops: CDR1 DFQATT, CDR2 SNEGSKA (reference sequence). The CDR3 has 14 amino acids. This chain's CDR3 is CSARVGQVEYEQYF. In DNA, the CDR3 is TGCAGTGCTAGAGTCGGGCAGGTGGAATACGAGCAGTACTTC.